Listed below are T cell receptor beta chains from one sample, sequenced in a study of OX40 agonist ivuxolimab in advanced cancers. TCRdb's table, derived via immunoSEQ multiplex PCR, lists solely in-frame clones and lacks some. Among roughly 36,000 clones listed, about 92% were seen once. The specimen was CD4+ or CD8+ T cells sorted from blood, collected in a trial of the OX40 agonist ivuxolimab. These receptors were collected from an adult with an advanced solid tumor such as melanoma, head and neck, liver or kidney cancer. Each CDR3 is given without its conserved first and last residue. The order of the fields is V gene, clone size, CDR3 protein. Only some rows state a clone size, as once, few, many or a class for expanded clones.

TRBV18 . ASSPVMATASNTEAF
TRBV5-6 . ASTQSSGTLY
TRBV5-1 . ASSLAGTIGAGELF
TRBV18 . ASSPSTGMNTEAF
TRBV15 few ATSRERYYSNQPQH
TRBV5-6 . ASSWLPTPNTGELF
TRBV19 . ASQPGVSSYNEQF
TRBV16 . ASSQSGLWGSHSPLH
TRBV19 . ASSTRGGIGNQPQH
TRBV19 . ASSGTGRMRGYT
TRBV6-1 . ASSEMDRSYEQY
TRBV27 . ASTNAGQPQH
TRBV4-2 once ASSPHRSSGGGGYNEQF
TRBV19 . ASSPLNQPQH
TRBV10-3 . AISESRLAGSEETQY
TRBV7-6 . ASSKTSGYNEQF
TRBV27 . ASRTGGSYNEQF
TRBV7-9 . ASSSALTEAF
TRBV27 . ASSFKGGRTDTQY
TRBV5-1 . ASSLAALWNRGAGELF
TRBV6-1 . ASSSGPNTGKLF
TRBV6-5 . ASSYREGGSPLH
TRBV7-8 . ASSLVVAGLYEQY
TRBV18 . ASSPRTQGAQRPSAGSSYNEQF
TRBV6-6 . AITKEQGSRGTEAF
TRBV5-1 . ASSSTGTLANYGYT
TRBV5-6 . ASSFWEELAQPQH
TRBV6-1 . ASSEDWGTQY
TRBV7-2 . ASSANSGSGHLLYEQY
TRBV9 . ASSSHPGTGAEQY
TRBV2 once ASSDGRGYNEQF
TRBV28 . ASSLGTGGERPY
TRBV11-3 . ASSPSGYEQY
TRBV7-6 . ASSLAEGAVPS
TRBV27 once ASREQGNNSPLH
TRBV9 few ASSTGQGGTEAF
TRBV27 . ASSIGLVAREQY
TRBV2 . ASSVDGSPYEQY
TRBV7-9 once ASSLVGDTQY
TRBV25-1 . ASSPLGIRTEAF
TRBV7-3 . RRPNKNIQY
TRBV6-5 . ASSPPGQNEKLF
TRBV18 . ASSDGGNQPQH
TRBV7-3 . ASSLAGVGETQY
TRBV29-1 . SVVRDTSYNEQF